The 5 T cell receptor beta chains in this list originate from one sample, sequenced in a study of cytomegalovirus exposure and HLA in healthy donors. The PCR contained 60 Vbeta and 13 Jbeta primers. Measured with immunoSEQ multiplex PCR; TCRdb has only the in-frame clones, and not every one. The table includes 65,000 to 95,000 clones, 65% to 80% detected once. Material for sequencing was PBMCs. All receptors derive from a human donor in good health.

The chain combines TRBV5-1 with TRBJ2-3, with D perhaps matching TRBD1 (5 bases). The germline V and J ends were trimmed by 1 base and 2 bases, with 8 bases remaining between them. CDR3 length equals 14 residues. The germline V gene encodes CDR1 SGHRS and CDR2 YFSETQ. CDR3 DNA: TGCGCCAGCAGCTTGCAGGGCTCCACAGATACGCAGTATTTT. Residues: CASSLQGSTDTQYF.

The J gene is TRBJ2-1, the V gene TRBV9; 8 nucleotides agree with TRBD2. J lost 4 bases, V lost 0 bases, and 3 bases had no gene match. Germline V gene sequence: CDR1 SGDLS, CDR2 YYNGEE. The length of the CDR3 is 15 residues. The CDR3 DNA is TGTGCCAGCAGCGTAGACGGGGGGGGGTACAATGAGCAGTTCTTC. Protein sequence: CASSVDGGGYNEQFF.

The J gene is TRBJ1-5, the V gene TRBV7-2; a possible D gene is TRBD1 (5 bases). Trimming left V 3 bases short and J 6 bases short, with 15 bases between. Germline CDR1 is SGHTA and CDR2 is FQGNSA. The CDR3 contains 15 residues. CDR3 sequence reads: CASSLMAGRGQPQHF. CDR3 in DNA: TGTGCCAGCAGCTTGATGGCAGGTAGGGGTCAGCCCCAGCATTTT.

The chain combines TRBV7-9 with TRBJ2-3, with TRBD2 matching over 10 bases. The length of the CDR3 is 16 residues. The V gene end was trimmed by 2 bases and the J gene end by 2 bases; junction bases not matched to a gene: 4. Germline V gene data show CDR1 as SEHNR and CDR2 as FQNEAQ (reference sequence). CDR3 residues: CASSLSSGGDTDTQYF. The CDR3 DNA reads as TGTGCCAGCAGCTTATCTAGCGGGGGTGACACAGATACGCAGTATTTT.

The chain joins TRBV9 to TRBJ2-1, with D perhaps matching TRBD2 (7 bases). CDR3 length: 15 residues. Germline loops: CDR1 SGDLS, CDR2 YYNGEE. Trimming cost V 4 bases and J 4 bases, with 15 bases left between them. The CDR3 loop reads CASSISGGIYNEQFF. CDR3 DNA: TGTGCCAGCAGCATTTCGGGGGGCATTTACAATGAGCAGTTCTTC.